These 8 T cell receptor beta chains were sequenced from one sample in a study of vaccination effects on CD4 cells after COVID-19. These receptors have no known antigen. TCRdb's table, derived via immunoSEQ multiplex PCR, lists solely in-frame clones and lacks some. Of about 66,000 clones in the sample, under 85% were seen once. Antigen-specific CD4+ T cells were expanded (with viral peptide pools) by the ViraFEST assay ahead of sequencing. Following culture for roughly 10 days, CD4+ T cells were isolated. Everyone in the study got two shots of either the BNT162b2 or mRNA-1273 vaccine. Sequencing was performed on CD4+ T cells from PBMCs cultured with HCoV-OC43 spike peptides, taken after COVID-19 vaccination. The subset denotes: HCoV-OC43 spike overlapping peptide pool stimulation. The receptors originated from a human donor who received a COVID-19 vaccine.

The V call is TRBV21-1, the J call TRBJ2-3; the D segment call TRBD2 is taken from the table without a DNA check. TRBV21-1 is noted as a pseudogene. This CDR3 is 11 amino acids long. CDR3 protein: CASSGGDTQYF. The CDR3 coding sequence is TGTGCCAGCAGCGGAGGAGATACGCAGTATTTT.

The rearrangement links TRBV6-2 or TRBV6-3 to TRBJ2-7; D is possibly TRBD1 or TRBD2 (6 bases each). V was clipped by 5 bases and J by 2 bases, with 16 bases between them. CDR3 length: 15 residues. The germline V gene has CDR1 MNHEY and CDR2 SVGEGT. This CDR3 reads CASSPPGAPAYEQYV. CDR3 nucleotides: TGTGCCAGCAGTCCCCCGGGGGCTCCCGCCTACGAGCAGTACGTC.

This rearrangement joins TRBV7-2 to TRBJ2-2; D is unclear. The CDR3 length is 13 residues. Trimming left V 1 base short and J 6 bases short, with 6 bases between. CDR1 and CDR2 (germline): SGHTA, FQGNSA. The CDR3 reads CASSLVFSGELFF. CDR3 nucleotides: TGTGCCAGCAGCTTAGTATTCTCCGGGGAGCTGTTTTTT. The full variable domain, with the rest looked up from reference TRBV7-2 and TRBJ2-2, is GAGVSQSPSNKVTEKGKDVELRCDPISGHTALYWYRQSLGQGLEFLIYFQGNSAPDKSGLPSDRFSAERTGGSVSTLTIQRTQQEDSAVYLCASSLVFSGELFFGEGSRLTVL.

J is TRBJ1-1 and V is TRBV5-1; 8 nucleotides match TRBD1. V was clipped by 2 bases and J by 0 bases; unmatched bases: 3. The CDR3 loop spans 15 amino acids. Germline V lookup: CDR1 SGHRS, CDR2 YFSETQ. CDR3 residues: CASSFGQGLNTEAFF. The CDR3, as DNA: TGCGCCAGCAGCTTCGGACAGGGTTTGAACACTGAAGCTTTCTTT.

The chain carries TRBV6-4 and TRBJ2-1; 9 nucleotides line up with TRBD1. With V trimmed by 1 base and J by 6 bases, 7 bases remained unmatched. CDR3 length: 16 amino acids. From germline, CDR1 is MRHNA and CDR2 SNTAGT. The CDR3 DNA follows: TGTGCCAGCAGTGACTTCGGACAGGGGCTAGTCAATGAGCAGTTCTTC. It translates to CASSDFGQGLVNEQFF.

This clone was found a few times. The V call is TRBV3-1 (or the pseudogene TRBV3-2), the J call TRBJ2-2, with TRBD2 matching over 8 bases. V dropped 2 bases and J dropped 1; count of bases not matched to a gene: 3. This CDR3 contains 16 residues. The germline CDR1 and CDR2 sequences are LGHDT and YNNKEL (reference sequence). The CDR3 protein is CASSQPRGGNTGELFF. DNA for the CDR3: TGTGCCAGCAGCCAACCCCGGGGGGGGAACACCGGGGAGCTGTTTTTT.

The CDR3 here is CASSVRGPSYNEQFF. CDR3 nucleotide sequence: TGTGCCAGTAGTGTCAGGGGCCCCTCCTACAATGAGCAGTTCTTC. This rearrangement joins TRBV19 to TRBJ2-1, with a tentative D call TRBD1 (6 bases). The ends were cut back, 5 bases at V and 0 bases at J, with 11 bases in the middle. Germline CDR1 LNHDA, CDR2 SQIVND (reference sequence). The CDR3 sequence is 15 residues long.

This clone was observed once. The chain is built from TRBV2 and TRBJ1-2, with 10 bases matching TRBD1. V gave up 9 bases and J gave up 6 bases; unmatched junction bases: 7. The CDR3 spans 13 residues. CDR1 is SNHLY and CDR2 is FYNNEI in the germline V gene. CDR3 in DNA: TGTGCCAGTACCGGGACAGGGGAGAATGGCTACACCTTC. Encoded protein: CASTGTGENGYTF.